One sample yielded the 23 T cell receptor beta chains listed below, sequenced in a study of blood T cell repertoires in COVID-19. Using immunoSEQ multiplex PCR, the repertoire was profiled, and TCRdb retains in-frame clones only, with some absent. The sample records 260,000 or so clones, roughly four fifths being singletons. The sample taken for sequencing was PBMCs or T cells enriched from blood (not recorded which). The source is a woman in her forties who had been exposed to COVID-19.

The chain carries TRBV13 and TRBJ1-1; D not certain. The germline V and J ends were trimmed by 1 base and 4 bases, with 16 bases remaining between them. Germline V gene data show CDR1 as PRHDT and CDR2 as FYEKMQ (reference sequence). The CDR3 consists of 16 residues. The CDR3 sequence: CASSLAAGSPFTEAFF. In nucleotides, the CDR3 is TGTGCCAGCAGCTTAGCGGCCGGGAGCCCGTTCACTGAAGCTTTCTTT.

The genes are TRBV10-3 and TRBJ2-7; 7 bases line up with TRBD1. Germline V gene lookup returns CDR1 ENHRY and CDR2 SYGVKD. The V gene end was trimmed by 9 bases and the J gene end by 5 bases; junction bases not matched to a gene: 7. The length of the CDR3 is 12 residues. The CDR3 sequence is CAIGGATDEQYF. In nucleotides, the CDR3 is TGTGCCATAGGGGGCGCGACAGACGAGCAGTACTTC.

This chain links TRBV27 with TRBJ1-1; weak D call: TRBD1 (5 bases). The CDR3 has 16 amino acids. V was shortened by 5 bases and J by 4 bases, with 20 bases between the two germline ends. From germline, CDR1 is MNHEY and CDR2 SMNVEV (reference sequence). Written as DNA, the CDR3 is TGTGCCAGCAGTCCGCGCCGGGGGGGAGTGTTCACTGAAGCTTTCTTT. Its protein product is CASSPRRGGVFTEAFF.

This chain connects TRBV5-4 to TRBJ2-7; D not resolved. V dropped 6 bases and J dropped 6 bases, with 22 bases sitting between them. Germline-derived CDR1 and CDR2 are SGHNT and YYREEE (reference sequence). CDR3 length: 15 amino acids. The CDR3 DNA follows: TGTGCCAGCACCCAATGGAGTTACCGGCAATCCGAGCAGTACTTC. It is translated as CASTQWSYRQSEQYF.

This rearrangement joins TRBV6-5 to TRBJ1-5, with no clear D. The CDR3 loop spans 15 amino acids. Germline values: CDR1 MNHEY, CDR2 SVGAGI. Trimming took off 5 bases at V and 0 bases at J, with 11 bases between the two ends. DNA for the CDR3: TGTGCCAGCAGTCCACGAGCCTATAGCAATCAGCCCCAGCATTTT. Translation gives CASSPRAYSNQPQHF.

J is TRBJ2-5 and V is TRBV29-1; TRBD2 agrees at 7 bases. The germline gives CDR1 SQVTM, CDR2 ANQGSEA. V dropped 1 base and J dropped 2; count of bases not matched to a gene: 1. This CDR3 contains 13 residues. The CDR3 region has the DNA TGCAGCGTTGAAGGGGACTATCAAGAGACCCAGTACTTC. Translated, it gives CSVEGDYQETQYF.

This chain connects TRBV7-9 to TRBJ1-5, with TRBD1 matching over 12 bases. V shed 1 base, J shed 3 bases, and the junction held 10 bases outside the gene matches. This CDR3 contains 19 residues. CDR1 SEHNR and CDR2 FQNEAQ come from the germline V gene (reference sequence). CDR3 amino acids: CASSLGPGQGARINQPQHF. The CDR3 coding sequence is TGTGCCAGCAGCTTAGGGCCGGGACAGGGGGCGCGGATCAATCAGCCCCAGCATTTT.

This clone has only one observation. This sequence joins TRBV7-6 and TRBJ2-1; 10 bases match TRBD2. The CDR3 has 16 residues. Looked up from germline, CDR1 is SGHVS and CDR2 is FNYEAQ. V was clipped by 2 bases and J by 10 bases; unmatched bases: 11. The CDR3 here is CASSLRPGTSDNEQFF. For the CDR3, the DNA is TGTGCCAGCAGCTTACGTCCCGGGACTAGCGATAACGAGCAGTTCTTC.

This rearrangement joins TRBV2 to TRBJ1-5; TRBD1 might be the D (5 bases). The CDR3 has 14 amino acids. Trimming left V 2 bases short and J 7 bases short, with 12 bases between. Germline V gene sequence: CDR1 SNHLY, CDR2 FYNNEI. The CDR3 reads CASSESGVRQPQHF. In nucleotides, the CDR3 is TGTGCCAGCAGTGAATCGGGGGTTCGGCAGCCCCAGCATTTT.

This clone occurred once. The V call is TRBV11-2, the J call TRBJ1-1, with unresolved D. V was pared by 3 bases and J by 2 bases, with 13 bases between. The germline gives CDR1 SGHAT, CDR2 FQNNGV. CDR3 length: 15 residues. CDR3 residues: CASSFTLGGNTEAFF. For the CDR3, the DNA is TGTGCCAGCAGCTTTACACTTGGAGGAAACACTGAAGCTTTCTTT.

This clone was seen once. The chain is built from TRBV5-6 and TRBJ2-1; 11 bases match TRBD1. The CDR3 runs to 15 residues. The germline gives CDR1 SGHDT, CDR2 YYEEEE. V was pared by 4 bases and J by 0 bases, with 0 bases of the junction left unmatched. This CDR3 is CASSGTGGSYNEQFF. In nucleotides, the CDR3 is TGTGCCAGCAGCGGGACAGGGGGCTCCTACAATGAGCAGTTCTTC.

The J gene is TRBJ2-5, the V gene TRBV7-8; D is unclear. The CDR3 loop spans 16 amino acids. Germline V lookup: CDR1 SGHVS, CDR2 FQNEAQ. V shed 0 bases and J shed 0 bases, with 11 bases lying between them. The CDR3 protein is CASSLAAPRNQETQYF. Written as DNA, the CDR3 is TGTGCCAGCAGCTTAGCGGCTCCCAGGAACCAAGAGACCCAGTACTTC.

V gene TRBV7-3 combines with J gene TRBJ2-7; 10 bases map to TRBD2. Per germline, CDR1 SGHTA and CDR2 FQGTGA. The trim removed 0 bases at V and 3 bases at J, leaving 8 bases unmatched. The CDR3 has 17 amino acids. The CDR3 DNA sequence: TGTGCCAGCAGCTTAACGCTAGCGGGGGCCTCGGACTACGAGCAGTACTTC. This gives the protein CASSLTLAGASDYEQYF.

The J gene is TRBJ1-2, the V gene TRBV19; TRBD1 might be the D (5 bases). This CDR3 has 14 amino acids. V lost 6 bases to trimming and J lost 8 bases, with 19 bases between them. Germline CDR1 is LNHDA and CDR2 is SQIVND (reference sequence). CDR3 sequence reads: CASSLLRGKNGYTF. The CDR3 DNA sequence: TGTGCCAGTAGCCTTTTAAGGGGAAAGAACGGCTACACCTTC. Supplemented by reference TRBV19 and TRBJ1-2, the full variable domain reads DGGITQSPKYLFRKEGQNVTLSCEQNLNHDAMYWYRQDPGQGLRLIYYSQIVNDFQKGDIAEGYSVSREKKESFPLTVTSAQKNPTAFYLCASSLLRGKNGYTFGSGTRLTVV.

V usage is TRBV27 and J usage is TRBJ2-1; TRBD2 agrees at 12 bases. CDR3 length equals 16 residues. V lost 3 bases to trimming and J lost 4 bases; unmatched junction nucleotides: 4. Germline lookup yields CDR1 MNHEY and CDR2 SMNVEV (reference sequence). The DNA for the CDR3 is TGTGCCAGCAGTTTGGGGCTAGCGGGGGGGTACAATGAGCAGTTCTTC. It yields the protein CASSLGLAGGYNEQFF.

This clone has more than one count but fewer than ten. This rearrangement joins TRBV6-2 or TRBV6-3 to TRBJ2-3; TRBD2 might be the D (5 bases). Germline V gene lookup returns CDR1 MNHEY and CDR2 SVGEGT. This CDR3 has 14 amino acids. The V and J ends lost 4 bases and 0 bases respectively, with 8 bases between them. CDR3 loop: CASSLASSTDTQYF. The CDR3 region has the DNA TGTGCCAGCAGTTTAGCGTCTAGCACAGATACGCAGTATTTT.

This clone appeared once. The V gene is TRBV2, the J gene TRBJ2-1; TRBD1 is a possible D gene (6 bases). Germline CDR1 is SNHLY and CDR2 is FYNNEI. Trimming stripped 6 bases from V and 11 bases from J, with 14 bases between. This CDR3 spans 12 amino acids. The CDR3 sequence: CASSTGPGQQFF. CDR3 nucleotides: TGTGCCAGCAGCACAGGGCCCGGACAGCAGTTCTTC.

J is TRBJ2-1 and V is TRBV30, with TRBD2 matching over 8 bases. V lost 2 bases and J lost 6; bases outside the gene matches: 15. Germline CDR1 is GTSNPN and CDR2 is SVGIG (reference sequence). This CDR3 spans 17 amino acids. CDR3 in amino acids: CAWSPPGIAGRFNEQFF. Here the CDR3 DNA reads TGTGCCTGGAGTCCGCCAGGCATAGCGGGGAGATTCAATGAGCAGTTCTTC.

This chain connects TRBV29-1 to TRBJ1-4, with a weak D call TRBD1 (5 bases). Trimming pared 2 bases from V and 8 bases from J, leaving 12 bases between. CDR1 SQVTM and CDR2 ANQGSEA come from the germline V gene. This CDR3 region has 13 residues. Written as DNA, the CDR3 is TGCAGCGTTGAACGGGGGGGTAAAGAAAAACTGTTTTTT. As protein: CSVERGGKEKLFF.

On this clone itself: A read error may produce the germline difference seen at one junction end. Other nucleotide sequences in the sample specify the same CDR3. The chain has TRBV5-1 and TRBJ2-1; perhaps TRBD2 as D (5 bases). The CDR3 has 15 amino acids. CDR1 and CDR2 from the germline V gene are SGHRS and YFSETQ. DNA for the CDR3: TGCGCCAGCAGTTTGGTAGGAGGCCCCTACAATGAGCAGTTCTTC. Translating it yields CASSLVGGPYNEQFF.

The chain carries TRBV9 and TRBJ1-1, with TRBD1 matching over 8 bases. The junction had 3 bases not matched to a gene; V was cut back by 3 bases and J by 5 bases. Germline lookup yields CDR1 SGDLS and CDR2 YYNGEE. The CDR3 has 13 amino acids. The CDR3 DNA follows: TGTGCCAGCAGCGCAGGGGGCAGGACTGAAGCTTTCTTT. It yields the protein CASSAGGRTEAFF.

This chain connects TRBV3-1 (or the pseudogene TRBV3-2) to TRBJ2-2; 8 nucleotides align to TRBD2. This CDR3 is built from 18 residues. CDR1 is LGHDT and CDR2 is YNNKEL in the germline V gene (reference sequence). V gave up 3 bases and J gave up 6 bases; unmatched junction bases: 15. The CDR3 sequence: CASSHVKAGGKTAGELFF. The CDR3 DNA sequence: TGTGCCAGCAGCCACGTTAAGGCGGGGGGTAAGACGGCCGGGGAGCTGTTTTTT.

This CDR3 is CASSGGRGTYNSPLHF. For the CDR3, the DNA is TGTGCCAGCTCGGGCGGCAGGGGAACCTATAATTCACCCCTCCACTTT. The chain links TRBV25-1 to TRBJ1-6; possible D gene TRBD1, 6 bases. This CDR3 spans 16 amino acids. Per the germline V gene, CDR1 is MGHDK and CDR2 is SYGVNS. The ends were cut back, 8 bases at V and 2 bases at J, with 16 bases in the middle.